Shown below are 3 T cell receptor beta chains from a single sample sequenced in a study of cytomegalovirus exposure and HLA in healthy donors. PCR involved 60 Vbeta and 13 Jbeta primers. Clones were sequenced by immunoSEQ multiplex PCR, and TCRdb holds only the in-frame ones, with some missing. Of approximately 180,000 clones in the sample, about 79% were seen once. Sequencing was carried out using PBMCs. These receptors were taken from a man between 35 and 55 years old in good health and CMV-seropositive.

This chain joins TRBV7-9 and TRBJ2-2; 12 bases agree with TRBD2. V trimming: 2 bases; J trimming: 7 bases; junction bases outside the gene matches: 2. Germline V gene sequence: CDR1 SEHNR, CDR2 FQNEAQ (reference sequence). The CDR3 is 15 amino acids. The CDR3 DNA is TGTGCCAGCAGCTTAAGGGGACTAGCGGGCGGGGAGCTGTTTTTT. Its protein product is CASSLRGLAGGELFF.

CDR3 nucleotides: TGTGCCAGCATCAACAGAGACACTAATGAAAAACTGTTTTTT. Translated: CASINRDTNEKLFF. The chain has TRBV6-1 and TRBJ1-4, with D unresolved. This CDR3 comprises 14 residues. Germline CDR1 is MNHNS and CDR2 is SASEGT. V lost 7 bases and J lost 2, with 11 bases in between.

This chain links TRBV5-1 with TRBJ2-1; possible D gene TRBD2, 8 bases. Trimming removed 3 bases at V and 9 bases at J, with 19 bases between. Germline V gives CDR1 SGHRS, CDR2 YFSETQ. The CDR3 totals 15 residues. The CDR3 nucleotides read TGCGCCAGCAGCTCCACTAGCGGCAGGGGGGGTGAGCAGTTCTTC. Translating gives CASSSTSGRGGEQFF.